One T cell receptor beta chain is described in this entry. This sample was taken from a study of spatial heterogeneity in lung cancer. Overall study: Available PBMC from follow-up, collected a median of roughly 2 years after resection, underwent sequencing. More than eight raw reads, on average, carried each unique TCR and UMI combination.

The time point: blood at routine non-recurrence follow-up after resection. The study sequenced unsorted whole RNA from tumor, nontumor lung or frozen PBMC. CDR3 length: 11 residues. V lost 7 bases and J lost 6, with 9 bases in between. In germline, CDR1 is MNHEY, CDR2 SVGEGT. A unique molecular identifier was attached to every TCR cDNA molecule. TCRdb re-derived calls from the 5' RACE reads in MiXCR, one entry per CDR3 protein. The data hold more than 30,000 distinct CDR3 sequences, with about 10% observed a single time. The input for sequencing was PBMCs, taken at follow-up. The sequence came from a female donor with early-stage non-small cell lung cancer. The chain carries TRBV6-2 or TRBV6-3 and TRBJ1-1; D might be TRBD1 (5 bases). The chain's CDR3 is CASNQGPEAFF. The DNA of the CDR3 is TGTGCCAGCAATCAGGGCCCTGAAGCTTTCTTT.